This T cell receptor (beta chain) was identified during a study of shared clonotypes between healthy human individuals. General study points: Several donors held about 5% of naive CD4 clonotypes in common.

Concerning this clone: What it recognizes is unknown.

TCRdb keeps only in-frame clones here, not all; method: immunoSEQ multiplex PCR. The data contain 85,000 to 100,000 clones, almost 70% of them seen just once; the ten biggest clones take up roughly 50%. This sequence originates from a man aged 30-40 years in good health. The sample was memory CD8+ T cells sorted from blood. Stated subset: CD45RO+ cells pooled with CCR7-negative TemRA cells.

The CDR3 nucleotides read TGCGCCAGCAGCTTGGACGACCTGCTGGGGACCCAGTACTTC. This translates into CASSLDDLLGTQYF. The genes are TRBV5-1 and TRBJ2-5; the D is unclear. Trimming took 0 bases from V and 7 from J, leaving 13 bases between them. The germline V gene encodes CDR1 SGHRS and CDR2 YFSETQ. The CDR3 runs 14 residues.